Presented here are 16 T cell receptor beta chains from one specimen sequenced in a study of T cells in Graves' hyperthyroidism and ophthalmopathy. Amplification of TCR beta CDR3 regions used RNA as the template. In the first-round RT-PCR of the TCR CDR3, the HTBI primer set was used. TCRdb reprocessed the multiplex PCR reads via MiXCR and lists one record per CDR3 protein. The sample has approximately 360,000 distinct CDR3 sequences; around a sixth are singletons. What was sequenced was blood. These TCRs come from a woman aged 18-29 years with Graves' hyperthyroidism that later progressed to Graves' ophthalmopathy.

This clonotype was detected ten times or more. V is TRBV7-4 and J is TRBJ2-7; D might be TRBD1 (6 bases). In germline, CDR1 is SGHVT, CDR2 SQSDAQ. V was shortened by 5 bases and J by 3 bases, with 17 bases between the two germline ends. There are 15 residues in the CDR3. CDR3 DNA sequence: TGTGCCAGCAGCCCCCAAAACAGGGAAAACTACGAGCAGTACTTC. It encodes CASSPQNRENYEQYF.

This clonotype has a count of ten or more. The V and J genes are TRBV7-8 and TRBJ1-4; no reliable D call. Germline V lookup: CDR1 SGHVS, CDR2 FQNEAQ. V dropped 6 bases and J dropped 6 bases, with 17 bases sitting between them. The CDR3 has 15 residues. This CDR3 is CASSGWRTEDEKLFF. CDR3 nucleotide sequence: TGTGCCAGCAGTGGATGGAGAACAGAAGATGAAAAACTGTTTTTT.

This clonotype was recorded a few times. The V gene is TRBV9, the J gene TRBJ2-2; possible D gene TRBD1, 5 bases. This CDR3 comprises 15 residues. The V end lost 3 bases, the J end lost 0 bases, and 9 bases lay between the germline ends. The germline V gene has CDR1 SGDLS and CDR2 YYNGEE. This chain's CDR3 is CASSARDTNTGELFF. The CDR3 DNA reads as TGTGCCAGCAGCGCCAGGGATACGAACACCGGGGAGCTGTTTTTT.

This clonotype was observed at least ten times. The chain combines TRBV5-5 with TRBJ1-1; D is unresolved. Trimming removed 2 bases from V and 5 bases from J, with 16 bases in between. The germline V gene encodes CDR1 SGHKS and CDR2 YYEKEE (reference sequence). This CDR3 spans 15 amino acids. The CDR3 DNA sequence: TGTGCCAGCAGCTTACGGGCTTTCGGGTCTACTGAAGCTTTCTTT. This codes for CASSLRAFGSTEAFF.

In this sample, this clonotype turned up many times. The rearrangement links TRBV20-1 to TRBJ2-7; maybe TRBD1 (6 bases). Germline CDR1 DFQATT, CDR2 SNEGSKA (reference sequence). CDR3 length equals 12 residues. V was shortened by 1 base and J by 7 bases, with 11 bases between the two germline ends. CDR3 in amino acids: CSARGRQAEQYF. The CDR3 nucleotides are TGCAGTGCTAGAGGGCGACAGGCGGAGCAGTACTTC.

This clonotype came up many times. J is TRBJ1-6 and V is TRBV5-1, with no clear D. V lost 1 base to trimming and J lost 8 bases, with 13 bases between them. The CDR3 is 15 residues long. CDR1 is SGHRS, CDR2 YFSETQ, per germline. Written as DNA, the CDR3 is TGCGCCAGCAGCTTGTCGTCGGAGAAGTATTCACCCCTCCACTTT. It specifies CASSLSSEKYSPLHF. Complete variable domain (other parts from reference TRBV5-1 and TRBJ1-6): KAGVTQTPRYLIKTRGQQVTLSCSPISGHRSVSWYQQTPGQGLQFLFEYFSETQRNKGNFPGRFSGRQFSNSRSEMNVSTLELGDSALYLCASSLSSEKYSPLHFGNGTRLTVT.

This clonotype came up a few times. The chain recombines TRBV30 with TRBJ2-7; D perhaps matches TRBD2 (5 bases). This CDR3 has 15 residues. V was cut by 0 bases and J by 1 base, with 13 bases left in between. Germline V gene data show CDR1 as GTSNPN and CDR2 as SVGIG (reference sequence). In DNA form, the CDR3 reads TGTGCCTGGAGTGTAAGGAGGACGGTATCCTACGAGCAGTACTTC. This gives the protein CAWSVRRTVSYEQYF.

This clonotype was picked up a small number of times. The genes are TRBV6-1 and TRBJ1-1; D may be TRBD1 (6 bases). The V gene's germline CDR1 is MNHNS and CDR2 SASEGT. This CDR3 region has 12 residues. The V gene lost 3 bases and the J gene lost 12 bases, with 14 bases spanning the gap. CDR3 region: CASSENRVGSFF. In DNA form, the CDR3 reads TGTGCCAGCAGTGAGAACAGGGTGGGGTCTTTCTTT.

There are many counts of this clonotype. The J gene is TRBJ2-7, the V gene TRBV3-1; 12 bases match TRBD1. CDR1 is LGHDT and CDR2 is YNNKEL in the germline V gene (reference sequence). CDR3 length: 13 amino acids. V dropped 10 bases and J dropped 3; count of bases not matched to a gene: 4. CDR3 sequence: CATRDRGRYEQYF. The CDR3 DNA is TGTGCCACCCGGGACAGGGGGCGCTACGAGCAGTACTTC.

This clonotype was seen repeatedly, ten times or more. The J gene is TRBJ2-1, the V gene TRBV19; the D is unclear. The V end was cut by 5 bases, the J end by 0 bases, with 8 bases between. The CDR3 is 14 amino acids. The germline gives CDR1 LNHDA, CDR2 SQIVND (reference sequence). The CDR3 loop is CASSVADSYNEQFF. For the CDR3, the DNA is TGTGCCAGTAGTGTGGCGGACTCCTACAATGAGCAGTTCTTC.

This clonotype was counted a few times. The gene calls are TRBV14 and TRBJ2-2; TRBD1 matches 7 bases. There are 14 residues in the CDR3. Trimming at V came to 6 bases and at J to 6 bases, leaving 7 bases not matched to a gene. CDR1 SGHDN and CDR2 FVKESK come from the germline V gene. In DNA, the CDR3 is TGTGCCAGCAGGCCCAACAGGGGTTCCGGGGAGCTGTTTTTT. Its protein is CASRPNRGSGELFF.

Points on this clonotype: A single base separates this from a much larger clone, so it may be a read error. The CDR3 DNA is TGTGCCAGCAGCTTAGGTAGGACCAACTACGAGCAGTACTTC. It specifies CASSLGRTNYEQYF. The chain couples TRBV11-2 to TRBJ2-7; D gene uncertain. In germline, CDR1 is SGHAT, CDR2 FQNNGV. This CDR3 region has 14 residues. V was shortened by 1 base and J by 3 bases, with 10 bases between the two germline ends.

This clonotype was detected only a few times. V is TRBV7-9 and J is TRBJ1-4; 7 nucleotides line up with TRBD1. The V gene's germline CDR1 is SEHNR and CDR2 FQNEAQ (reference sequence). Trimming removed 1 base from V and 7 bases from J; junction bases left unmatched: 6. The CDR3 runs 15 residues. CDR3 amino acids: CASSLVRDSSEKLFF. In DNA, the CDR3 is TGTGCCAGCAGCTTAGTTCGGGACAGTTCTGAAAAACTGTTTTTT.

V usage is TRBV28 and J usage is TRBJ2-3, with 11 bases matching TRBD2. CDR1 and CDR2 from the germline V gene are MDHEN and SYDVKM. The CDR3 is 18 residues long. V gave up 2 bases and J gave up 1 base; unmatched junction bases: 8. CDR3 in DNA: TGTGCCAGCAGTTTACCGTCACTAGCGGGAGCCCGCACAGATACGCAGTATTTT. This codes for CASSLPSLAGARTDTQYF. Based on the CDR3 plus reference TRBV28 and TRBJ2-3, the full variable domain is DVKVTQSSRYLVKRTGEKVFLECVQDMDHENMFWYRQDPGLGLRLIYFSYDVKMKEKGDIPEGYSVSREKKERFSLILESASTNQTSMYLCASSLPSLAGARTDTQYFGPGTRLTVL.

This clonotype was counted many times. V and J are TRBV30 and TRBJ2-7, with 9 bases aligning to TRBD1. V was pared by 0 bases and J by 7 bases, with 13 bases of the junction left unmatched. Looked up from germline, CDR1 is GTSNPN and CDR2 is SVGIG (reference sequence). The CDR3 length is 16 residues. CDR3: CAWSVRGTGTGFEQYF. The CDR3 DNA follows: TGTGCCTGGAGTGTAAGGGGGACCGGGACAGGGTTTGAGCAGTACTTC.

This clonotype was found a few times. V gene TRBV6-1 combines with J gene TRBJ2-1, with TRBD2 identical over 7 bases. CDR1 MNHNS and CDR2 SASEGT come from the germline V gene. V was pared by 7 bases and J by 6 bases, with 9 bases of the junction left unmatched. The CDR3 covers 14 residues. CDR3 sequence: CASTVAGEPNEQFF. DNA for the CDR3: TGTGCCAGCACCGTCGCGGGAGAGCCCAATGAGCAGTTCTTC.